A selection of T cell receptor beta chains follows, all from one sample in a study of cytotoxic CD8 clonotypes in ibrutinib-treated CLL. The assay was immunoSEQ multiplex PCR, and TCRdb's table has in-frame clones only and misses some. The sample lists about 15,000 clones; around 48% were seen once. The source was PBMCs, collected at an approximately 22-month disease-progression time point, from a patient treated with ibrutinib. The receptors were sampled from a human donor with chronic lymphocytic leukemia. Each CDR3 is given with its conserved first and last residue. A D gene is named only where the DNA matches it firmly. Clone size, where shown, is once, few, many, or a class for clones that have expanded.

V gene	clone size	J gene	D gene	CDR3 protein	CDR3 DNA
TRBV4-1	medium-sized	TRBJ1-1	NA	CASSPSGGTEAFF	TGCGCCAGCAGCCCATCCGGAGGGACTGAAGCTTTCTTT
TRBV7-9	NA	TRBJ2-5	NA	CASSPGPNQETQYF	TGTGCCAGCAGCCCGGGACCGAATCAAGAGACCCAGTACTTC
TRBV18	few	TRBJ2-7	TRBD1	CASSRTEGQGYYEQYF	TGTGCCAGCTCACGAACAGAGGGACAGGGTTACTACGAGCAGTACTTC
TRBV4-1	NA	TRBJ2-4	TRBD2	CASSQASGGASGVVKNIQYF	TGCGCCAGCAGCCAGGCAAGCGGGGGCGCCTCGGGGGTAGTCAAAAACATTCAGTACTTC
TRBV13	NA	TRBJ1-1	NA	CASSLAGIAFF	TGTGCCAGCAGCTTAGCAGGGATAGCTTTCTTT
TRBV10-3	NA	TRBJ1-5	NA	CAISPNNQPQHF	TGTGCCATCAGTCCCAACAATCAGCCCCAGCATTTT
TRBV7-9	NA	TRBJ1-2	TRBD1	CASSSRTGNYGYTF	TGTGCCAGCAGCTCCAGGACAGGGAACTATGGCTACACCTTC
TRBV6-1	NA	TRBJ2-7	NA	CASSQPPSEQYF	TGTGCCAGCAGTCAACCACCCTCCGAGCAGTACTTC
TRBV2	NA	TRBJ2-3	NA	CASRQGMRTDTQYF	TGTGCCAGCAGACAGGGAATGAGAACAGATACGCAGTATTTT
TRBV11-3	NA	TRBJ2-5	NA	CASSFHPGDETQYF	TGTGCCAGCAGCTTTCATCCAGGGGACGAGACCCAGTACTTC
TRBV27	NA	TRBJ1-2	TRBD1	CASSLFTGTGDGYTF	TGTGCCAGCAGTTTGTTTACCGGGACAGGGGATGGCTACACCTTC
TRBV27	NA	TRBJ2-6	TRBD1	CASSLTGVPGGANVLTF	TGTGCCAGCAGTCTAACAGGGGTCCCTGGAGGGGCCAACGTCCTGACTTTC
TRBV19	once	TRBJ1-1	NA	CASSVQGPNTEAFF	TGTGCCAGTAGTGTACAGGGACCTAACACTGAAGCTTTCTTT
TRBV18	NA	TRBJ1-2	NA	CASSPPAGDYGYTF	TGTGCCAGCTCACCACCAGCCGGAGACTATGGCTACACCTTC
TRBV5-5	NA	TRBJ1-2	TRBD1	CASSQITGEGYGYTF	TGTGCCAGCAGCCAAATTACAGGGGAAGGCTATGGCTACACCTTC
TRBV2	NA	TRBJ2-3	TRBD1	CASGGQRTGADTQYF	TGTGCCAGCGGGGGACAAAGGACAGGCGCGGATACGCAGTATTTT
TRBV10-1	NA	TRBJ2-6	NA	CASSSSSGANVLTF	TGCGCCAGCAGTTCGAGCTCTGGGGCCAACGTCCTGACTTTC
TRBV7-2	NA	TRBJ2-1	NA	CASSLAFSALGDNEQFF	TGTGCCAGCAGCTTAGCCTTTTCAGCTCTAGGGGACAATGAGCAGTTCTTC
TRBV11-2	NA	TRBJ1-6	TRBD1	CASSFQPGKGAVISPLHF	TGTGCCAGCAGCTTCCAACCTGGCAAGGGGGCAGTTATATCACCCCTCCACTTT
TRBV18	NA	TRBJ2-2	TRBD1	CASSPSAGGGTGELFF	TGTGCCAGCTCACCGTCGGCAGGGGGCGGTACCGGGGAGCTGTTTTTT
TRBV14	few	TRBJ1-2	NA	CASSQQQNYGYTF	TGTGCCAGCAGCCAACAGCAGAACTATGGCTACACCTTC
TRBV19	NA	TRBJ2-7	TRBD1	CASSTGTGGVYEQYF	TGTGCCAGTAGTACCGGGACAGGGGGCGTCTACGAGCAGTACTTC
TRBV19	NA	TRBJ1-4	NA	CASSITGIGEKLFF	TGTGCCAGTAGTATAACAGGGATTGGTGAAAAACTGTTTTTT
TRBV7-9	NA	TRBJ1-2	NA	CATLVRGSYTF	TGTGCCACCCTCGTCCGGGGTAGCTACACCTTC
TRBV9	few	TRBJ1-4	TRBD1	CASSAYDRANEKLFF	TGTGCCAGCAGCGCGTATGACAGGGCTAATGAAAAACTGTTTTTT
TRBV9	few	TRBJ1-2	NA	CASSASYGYTF	TGTGCCAGCAGCGCGAGCTATGGCTACACCTTC
TRBV11-3	NA	TRBJ2-7	TRBD1	CASSLAGDRAYEQYF	TGTGCCAGCAGCTTAGCCGGGGACAGAGCTTACGAGCAGTACTTC
TRBV5-6	NA	TRBJ1-1	NA	CASSLVGDFGNTEAFF	TGTGCCAGCAGCTTGGTTGGGGATTTCGGCAACACTGAAGCTTTCTTT
TRBV5-8	few	TRBJ1-2	NA	CASSLAGYTF	TGTGCCAGCAGCTTGGCTGGCTACACCTTC
TRBV7-8	NA	TRBJ1-1	NA	CASSINRREAFF	TGTGCCAGCAGCATCAACAGGAGGGAGGCTTTCTTT
TRBV5-1	NA	TRBJ1-2	TRBD1	CASSLVQGAIQGYTF	TGCGCCAGCAGCTTAGTACAGGGGGCGATCCAGGGCTACACCTTC
TRBV10-3	few	TRBJ2-1	TRBD2	CAIRPGTSGGRNEQFF	TGTGCCATCAGGCCCGGGACTAGCGGGGGGCGCAATGAGCAGTTCTTC
TRBV21-1	NA	TRBJ2-2	NA	CASAQGAGTGELFF	TGTGCCAGCGCGCAGGGGGCTGGCACCGGGGAGCTGTTTTTT
TRBV6-5	NA	TRBJ2-1	TRBD1	CASSSRGSDNEQFF	TGTGCCAGCAGTAGCAGGGGGAGCGACAATGAGCAGTTCTTC
TRBV13	NA	TRBJ2-7	TRBD1	CASSLAGQGSYEQYF	TGTGCCAGCAGCTTAGCGGGACAGGGATCCTACGAGCAGTACTTC
TRBV7-9	medium-sized	TRBJ1-3	NA	CASSLGLSSGNTIYF	TGTGCCAGCAGCCTGGGACTCAGCTCTGGAAACACCATATATTTT
TRBV29-1	NA	TRBJ1-2	NA	CSVTTGTFYGYTF	TGCAGCGTAACGACCGGGACGTTCTATGGCTACACCTTC
TRBV29-1	NA	TRBJ1-2	NA	CSVNVAYGYTF	TGCAGCGTTAACGTGGCTTATGGCTACACCTTC
TRBV6-6	NA	TRBJ2-1	TRBD1	CASSRDRVEQFF	TGTGCCAGCAGCCGGGACAGGGTTGAGCAGTTCTTC
TRBV5-1	NA	TRBJ2-2	NA	CASSGGANTGELFF	TGCGCCAGCAGTGGGGGCGCGAACACCGGGGAGCTGTTTTTT
TRBV27	NA	TRBJ1-5	NA	CASLQVNQPQHF	TGTGCCAGCTTACAGGTCAATCAGCCCCAGCATTTT
TRBV5-1	few	TRBJ2-7	NA	CASSLEAREQYF	TGCGCCAGCAGCTTGGAAGCGCGGGAGCAGTACTTC
TRBV4-1	once	TRBJ1-1	NA	CASSPQGSTEAFF	TGCGCCAGCAGTCCGCAGGGGAGCACTGAAGCTTTCTTT
TRBV30	NA	TRBJ1-1	NA	CAWSVLEGNTEAFF	TGTGCCTGGAGTGTACTTGAGGGGAACACTGAAGCTTTCTTT
TRBV10-2	NA	TRBJ1-1	TRBD1	CASSELGDRSEAFF	TGCGCCAGCAGTGAATTGGGGGACAGGTCTGAAGCTTTCTTT
TRBV7-8	few	TRBJ2-2	NA	CASSLWPTNTGELFF	TGTGCCAGCAGCTTATGGCCAACGAACACCGGGGAGCTGTTTTTT
TRBV5-1	NA	TRBJ2-1	TRBD1	CASSPTMTGPNEQFF	TGCGCCAGCAGCCCCACCATGACAGGGCCGAATGAGCAGTTCTTC
TRBV29-1	NA	TRBJ1-1	NA	CSVEDKGSGTEAFF	TGCAGCGTTGAAGATAAAGGGTCGGGCACTGAAGCTTTCTTT
TRBV9	few	TRBJ1-1	NA	CASSVGPDGGVEAFF	TGTGCCAGCAGCGTAGGACCCGATGGTGGGGTTGAAGCTTTCTTT
TRBV19	few	TRBJ1-2	NA	CASSTTDLSGYTF	TGTGCCAGTAGTACGACAGACCTAAGCGGCTACACCTTC
TRBV7-6	NA	TRBJ1-4	TRBD1	CASSPDPGQDEKLFF	TGTGCCAGCAGCCCGGATCCAGGACAGGATGAAAAACTGTTTTTT
TRBV10-1	NA	TRBJ1-2	NA	CASSESTRGTHGYTF	TGCGCCAGCAGTGAGTCGACCCGGGGTACGCATGGCTACACCTTC
TRBV9	NA	TRBJ1-1	NA	CASSVATDTEAFF	TGTGCCAGCAGCGTAGCTACGGACACTGAAGCTTTCTTT
TRBV5-4	few	TRBJ2-5	TRBD1	CASSLTGGQETQYF	TGTGCCAGCAGCTTGACAGGGGGTCAAGAGACCCAGTACTTC
TRBV25-1	NA	TRBJ2-7	TRBD1	CASSPGQGRDEQYF	TGTGCCAGCTCCCCGGGACAGGGCAGGGACGAGCAGTACTTC
TRBV25-1	NA	TRBJ2-5	NA	CASSELTAYQETQYF	TGTGCCAGCAGTGAACTTACAGCGTACCAAGAGACCCAGTACTTC
TRBV7-8	NA	TRBJ2-1	NA	CASSLAGRANEQFF	TGTGCCAGCAGCTTAGCAGGCAGGGCCAATGAGCAGTTCTTC
TRBV5-1	NA	TRBJ1-2	NA	CASSLGQAPGYTF	TGCGCCAGCAGCTTGGGACAGGCGCCTGGCTACACCTTC
TRBV19	medium-sized	TRBJ1-2	TRBD1	CASSPGTGANYGYTF	TGTGCCAGTAGTCCCGGGACAGGGGCTAACTATGGCTACACCTTC